The rows below give T cell receptor beta chains drawn from one sample of a study of OX40 agonist ivuxolimab in advanced cancers. Method: immunoSEQ multiplex PCR; TCRdb's copy keeps in-frame clones and lacks some. The table shows roughly 72,000 clones, with around 85% occurring only once. The specimen comprised CD4+ or CD8+ T cells sorted from blood, sampled in a trial of the OX40 agonist ivuxolimab. These receptors were obtained from an adult with an advanced solid tumor such as melanoma, head and neck, liver or kidney cancer. CDR3s include the opening cysteine and the closing phenylalanine or tryptophan. The D gene is left open where the match is weak. Not every row has a clone size; where given, it reads once, few, many or a size class.

clone size: NA; J gene: TRBJ2-2; D gene: TRBD1; V gene: TRBV5-1; CDR3 protein: CASSTDPLTGAGELFF
clone size: NA; J gene: TRBJ2-1; D gene: NA; V gene: TRBV29-1; CDR3 protein: CSVSVVEQFF
clone size: NA; J gene: TRBJ1-2; D gene: NA; V gene: TRBV4-3; CDR3 protein: CASSQFLYSTPFRVYGYTF
clone size: NA; J gene: TRBJ2-2; D gene: NA; V gene: TRBV7-3; CDR3 protein: CASSGLGGNTGELFF
clone size: NA; J gene: TRBJ1-3; D gene: NA; V gene: TRBV6-5; CDR3 protein: CASSLLSSGNTIYF
clone size: few; J gene: TRBJ1-2; D gene: NA; V gene: TRBV19; CDR3 protein: CASSTQTPGAGFGYTF
clone size: NA; J gene: TRBJ2-7; D gene: TRBD2; V gene: TRBV7-3; CDR3 protein: CASSPTGTSGSPYEQYF
clone size: medium-sized; J gene: TRBJ2-1; D gene: TRBD1; V gene: TRBV5-6; CDR3 protein: CASSGFGQGAVNEQFF
clone size: NA; J gene: TRBJ2-1; D gene: NA; V gene: TRBV19; CDR3 protein: CASSMGQDHNEQFF
clone size: once; J gene: TRBJ1-5; D gene: NA; V gene: TRBV6-6; CDR3 protein: CASSFSGSNQPQHF
clone size: NA; J gene: TRBJ1-5; D gene: NA; V gene: TRBV2; CDR3 protein: CASSPKGAIRGHQPQHF
clone size: NA; J gene: TRBJ1-5; D gene: NA; V gene: TRBV6-1; CDR3 protein: CASSESWGGYSNQPQHF
clone size: NA; J gene: TRBJ2-3; D gene: TRBD2; V gene: TRBV7-8; CDR3 protein: CASSLSGSATDTQYF
clone size: NA; J gene: TRBJ1-2; D gene: NA; V gene: TRBV2; CDR3 protein: CASSVSDILNYGYTF
clone size: once; J gene: TRBJ2-5; D gene: NA; V gene: TRBV7-2; CDR3 protein: CASSPRVLGPETQYF
clone size: few; J gene: TRBJ1-2; D gene: NA; V gene: TRBV2; CDR3 protein: CASSEGAGRGYTF
clone size: NA; J gene: TRBJ2-5; D gene: TRBD2; V gene: TRBV2; CDR3 protein: CASSAGLAGGNQETQYF
clone size: NA; J gene: NA; D gene: NA; V gene: TRBV30; CDR3 protein: CAWSPLEATRGYEQYF
clone size: NA; J gene: TRBJ1-1; D gene: NA; V gene: TRBV4-2; CDR3 protein: CASSPGVASNMNTEAFF
clone size: medium-sized; J gene: TRBJ2-7; D gene: NA; V gene: TRBV19; CDR3 protein: CASSIRGGLGNEQYF
clone size: NA; J gene: TRBJ1-2; D gene: NA; V gene: TRBV10-2; CDR3 protein: CASSQVDGGGYTF
clone size: NA; J gene: TRBJ2-3; D gene: NA; V gene: TRBV4-1; CDR3 protein: CASSRPGTDTQYF
clone size: few; J gene: TRBJ2-1; D gene: TRBD2; V gene: TRBV12-5; CDR3 protein: CASAKPLAGGGYNEQFF
clone size: NA; J gene: TRBJ1-6; D gene: NA; V gene: TRBV18; CDR3 protein: CASSLSGGGSYNSPLHF